This T cell receptor beta chain is drawn from a study of CD8 T cells in Susac syndrome. Random hexamers were used to reverse transcribe roughly 0.45 to 1 ug of RNA. immunoSEQ multiplex PCR amplified TCR beta CDR3 across 54 Vbeta, 13 Jbeta. TCRdb re-called the immunoSEQ multiplex PCR reads through MiXCR, storing one row per CDR3 protein. Of approximately 190,000 distinct CDR3 sequences in the sample, roughly 92% are singletons; the top ten hold 0.1% to 0.12%. In the case of this clonotype: Antigen unknown.

The controls, all healthy donors, were matched for age and sex. Negative isolation yielded CD4+ and CD8+ T cells, and FACS enriched TEMRA cells. Study observations and caveats: A relatively small number of individuals underwent TCR sequencing and HLA analysis.

The clonotype comes from a human donor in good health. Input material: CD4+ T cells from PBMCs.

The DNA for the CDR3 is TGTGCCAGCAGCAATGGACGGGCTTACAATGAGCAGTTCTTC. Translation: CASSNGRAYNEQFF. The rearrangement joins TRBV12-3 or TRBV12-4 to TRBJ2-1; D gene uncertain. V gave up 6 bases and J gave up 4 bases, with 13 bases separating them. The CDR3 covers 14 residues.